Presented here are 22 T cell receptor beta chains from one specimen sequenced in a study of tumor-infiltrating lymphocytes in primary liver carcinoma. Blood RNA came from unsorted whole blood; germline DNA was also extracted. Production of TCR beta cDNA used approximately 480 ng total RNA together with a constant-region primer. Libraries of TCR beta came from three nested multiplex PCR rounds with slightly modified ARM-PCR. In the first two PCR rounds, TRBV1-TRBV30 forward primers were paired with a C-beta reverse primer, and each round lasted around 10 cycles. TCRdb reanalysed the multiplex PCR reads using MiXCR and keeps one entry per CDR3 protein. The sample includes about 310,000 distinct CDR3 sequences, more than 55% seen only once; the top ten take about a sixth. The sample comprised peripheral blood. The receptors stem from a woman in her twenties or thirties with primary liver carcinoma and hepatitis B virus infection.

This clonotype was seen a few times. The J gene is TRBJ2-6, the V gene TRBV6-5; a weak D match, TRBD1 (6 bases). The CDR3 consists of 15 residues. Germline CDR1 reads MNHEY; CDR2 reads SVGAGI. V lost 6 bases and J lost 1, with 10 bases in between. This CDR3 reads CASSHTGSGANVLTF. For the CDR3, the DNA is TGTGCCAGCAGCCACACAGGGTCTGGGGCCAACGTCCTGACTTTC.

The rearrangement joins TRBV12-3 or TRBV12-4 to TRBJ2-2; TRBD1 matches 7 bases. V shed 6 bases, J shed 9 bases, and the junction held 10 bases outside the gene matches. CDR3 length equals 14 residues. This chain's CDR3 is CASSLQGWARELFF. The CDR3 DNA reads TGTGCCAGCAGCCTACAGGGGTGGGCCCGGGAGCTGTTTTTT.

Comment on this clonotype: Since the CDR3 does not end with the conserved phenylalanine or tryptophan, this likely comes from a read error. The J gene is TRBJ1-2, the V gene TRBV4-1, with 7 bases matching TRBD1. Germline V gene lookup returns CDR1 MGHRA and CDR2 YSYEKL. The CDR3 spans 13 residues. V was pared by 4 bases and J by 7 bases, with 6 bases of the junction left unmatched. The chain's CDR3 is CASSPDRVGGYTI. In DNA, the CDR3 is TGCGCCAGCAGCCCCGACAGGGTTGGTGGCTACACCATC.

Only a few counts were recorded for this clonotype. A much bigger clone sits one base away, suggesting this may be a read error. CDR3 DNA: TGCAGCGCTCGAATTAGCGGGACCGAGCAGTACTTC. It specifies CSARISGTEQYF. The gene calls are TRBV29-1 and TRBJ2-7; TRBD2 agrees at 8 bases. The J segment lost 6 bases and the V segment lost 7 bases, leaving 8 bases of the junction unmatched. This CDR3 has 12 amino acids. Germline loops: CDR1 SQVTM, CDR2 ANQGSEA.

With regard to this clonotype: The conserved phenylalanine or tryptophan normally closing the CDR3 is absent here, so this likely arose from a read error. This sequence joins TRBV24-1 and TRBJ1-2; D not certain. V was trimmed by 4 bases and J by 8 bases, leaving 16 bases between them. CDR1 is KGHDR and CDR2 is SFDVKD in the germline V gene. CDR3 length: 14 amino acids. CDR3 DNA: TGTGCCACCAGTGACCGGGCCTCCCAGTACGGCTACACCATC. Translating it yields CATSDRASQYGYTI.

Concerning this clonotype: A much more abundant neighbour one base away suggests this may be a read error. The chain recombines TRBV7-9 with TRBJ1-2; D gene uncertain. Germline V gives CDR1 SEHNR, CDR2 FQNEAQ (reference sequence). The CDR3 spans 13 residues. The CDR3 loop is CAGSQNTPDGYTF. CDR3 sequence (DNA): TGTGCCGGCAGCCAAAACACACCGGATGGCTACACCTTC.

This clonotype occurred a few times. The chain couples TRBV14 to TRBJ2-1; D is unclear. This CDR3 region has 15 residues. Trimming removed 3 bases from V and 7 bases from J, with 16 bases in between. CDR1 and CDR2 (germline): SGHDN, FVKESK. In DNA form, the CDR3 reads TGTGCCAGCAGCCAGCCGATGGCCTCCCTTAATGAGCAGTTCTTC. It encodes CASSQPMASLNEQFF. Full variable domain (outside the CDR3, taken from reference TRBV14 and TRBJ2-1): EAGVTQFPSHSVIEKGQTVTLRCDPISGHDNLYWYRRVMGKEIKFLLHFVKESKQDESGMPNNRFLAERTGGTYSTLKVQPAELEDSGVYFCASSQPMASLNEQFFGPGTRLTVL.

Remarks on this clonotype: A much more abundant neighbour one base away suggests this may be a read error. The V and J genes are TRBV4-1 and TRBJ1-1; D may be TRBD1 (5 bases). The CDR3 runs to 13 residues. CDR1 and CDR2 (germline): MGHRA, YSYEKL. Here the CDR3 reads CASSQGQNTEVFF. CDR3 DNA sequence: TGCGCCAGCAGCCAAGGACAGAACACTGAAGTTTTCTTT.

This chain links TRBV6-2 or TRBV6-3 with TRBJ2-1, with 12 positions matching TRBD2. Per germline, CDR1 MNHEY and CDR2 SVGEGT. The V segment lost 6 bases and the J segment 3 bases; nucleotides outside the gene matches: 21. The CDR3 contains 21 residues. CDR3 coding DNA: TGTGCCAGCAGACCAGGAAGGGTCGCTAGCGGGAGGGTAGAACACTACAATGAGCAGTTCTTC. Translated: CASRPGRVASGRVEHYNEQFF.

The CDR3 nucleotides are TGTGCCAGCAGAGACATCGGGACAGGGACCTACGAGCAGTACTTC. Protein product: CASRDIGTGTYEQYF. V gene TRBV28 combines with J gene TRBJ2-7; 9 bases map to TRBD1. With 6 bases clipped from V and 2 bases from J, the junction kept 8 bases outside the gene matches. Per germline, CDR1 MDHEN and CDR2 SYDVKM. CDR3 length: 15 residues.

This clonotype has a single count. The rearrangement links TRBV10-2 to TRBJ2-3, with 8 bases aligning to TRBD2. This CDR3 is 16 amino acids long. Germline CDR1 and CDR2: WSHSY and SAAADI. The V gene end was trimmed by 4 bases and the J gene end by 6 bases; junction bases not matched to a gene: 12. DNA of the CDR3: TGCGCCAGCAGTGGCGACGGGAGGGCTTCCTCCGATACGCAGTATTTT. Protein product: CASSGDGRASSDTQYF.

A note on this clonotype: At one end the junction does not follow the germline gene, possibly because of a read error. The gene calls are TRBV7-8 and TRBJ1-1; 8 nucleotides align to TRBD1. Germline V gene sequence: CDR1 SGHVS, CDR2 FQNEAQ. The CDR3 length is 19 residues. CDR3 protein: CARSSIGVQGEKADTEALF. CDR3 nucleotides: TGTGCCCGCAGCTCGATCGGTGTACAGGGGGAAAAAGCAGACACTGAAGCTTTATTT.

This clonotype occurred a few times. The chain uses TRBV6-6 and TRBJ2-5; 8 bases fit TRBD2. Germline CDR1 MNHNY, CDR2 SVGAGI (reference sequence). CDR3 size: 14 residues. The J segment lost 3 bases and the V segment lost 6 bases, leaving 6 bases of the junction unmatched. CDR3 nucleotide sequence: TGTGCCAGCAGATGGAGCGGGGGAGAAGAGACCCAGTACTTC. This translates into CASRWSGGEETQYF.

This clonotype was seen a few times. The chain links TRBV5-6 to TRBJ2-5; TRBD1 agrees at 7 bases. CDR3 length: 15 residues. With 5 bases clipped from V and 5 bases from J, the junction kept 12 bases outside the gene matches. Germline-derived CDR1 and CDR2 are SGHDT and YYEEEE. CDR3 nucleotide sequence: TGTGCCAGCAGTCAACGGACAGGACCGGTGGAGACCCAGTACTTC. This codes for CASSQRTGPVETQYF.

The gene calls are TRBV6-2 or TRBV6-3 and TRBJ1-1; no clear D. From germline, CDR1 is MNHEY and CDR2 SVGEGT. The CDR3 is 14 residues long. The ends were cut back, 5 bases at V and 1 base at J, with 11 bases in the middle. CDR3 loop: CASSGIRPNTEAFF. CDR3 in DNA: TGTGCCAGCAGTGGAATAAGGCCGAACACTGAAGCTTTCTTT.

This clonotype has a count of ten or more. This chain joins TRBV4-2 and TRBJ2-1, with D tentatively TRBD2 (6 bases). The germline V gene has CDR1 LGHNA and CDR2 YNFKEQ. There are 15 residues in the CDR3. V lost 4 bases to trimming and J lost 7 bases, with 17 bases between them. Here the CDR3 DNA reads TGTGCCAGCAGCCCAGAGCTTTCCCGGGGGAATGAGCAGTTCTTC. As protein: CASSPELSRGNEQFF.

Details on this clonotype: A much larger clone differs from this one at a single base, so this may be a read error. V is TRBV29-1 and J is TRBJ1-4, with D perhaps TRBD1 (6 bases). CDR1 is SQVTM and CDR2 is ANQGSEA in the germline V gene. The CDR3 has 12 amino acids. The DNA of the CDR3 is TGCAGCGCCGGGGGGGCGAATGAAGAACTGTTTTTT. Its translation is CSAGGANEELFF.

Notes on this clonotype: A much bigger clone sits one base away, suggesting this may be a read error. This chain joins TRBV12-3 or TRBV12-4 and TRBJ2-4; 9 bases fit TRBD1. The CDR3 contains 18 residues. The CDR3 region is CASSQAGTGSLATNIQYF. CDR3 bases: TGTGCCAGCAGTCAGGCCGGGACAGGGTCACTAGCCACAAACATTCAGTACTTC.

For this clonotype: One end of the junction is discordant with germline, which a read error may explain. The chain is built from TRBV7-9 and TRBJ2-5; 8 bases match TRBD2. CDR1 SEHNR and CDR2 FQNEAQ come from the germline V gene (reference sequence). The CDR3 consists of 17 residues. The CDR3 nucleotides read TGTACCAGCAGCTTAGCGCTATTACGGGAGGGCCAAGAGACCCAGTACTTC. It codes for CTSSLALLREGQETQYF.

On this clonotype: This may come from a read error, since a much larger clone is one base off. This chain connects TRBV6-2 or TRBV6-3 to TRBJ2-7; the match to TRBD1 covers 8 bases. The J segment lost 10 bases and the V segment lost 5 bases, leaving 13 bases of the junction unmatched. Germline CDR1 MNHEY, CDR2 SVGEGT. The CDR3 length is 14 residues. CDR3 amino acids: CASSPTGALKNQYF. The CDR3 bases are TGTGCCAGCAGTCCGACAGGGGCGTTGAAAAATCAGTACTTC.

With respect to this clonotype: One base away lies a much larger clone, so this may be a sequencing read error. The chain joins TRBV5-6 to TRBJ2-3, with 7 positions matching TRBD1. Germline loops: CDR1 SGHDT, CDR2 YYEEEE. The CDR3 extends over 15 amino acids. The CDR3 region has the DNA TGTACCACCAGCCGGGACAGCCTTCTTGGTGGTACGCAGTATTTT. Translation gives CTTSRDSLLGGTQYF.

This chain links TRBV13 with TRBJ2-7; TRBD2 is a possible D gene (5 bases). Trimming shortened V by 6 bases and J by 1 base, and 10 bases separated the two germline ends. The CDR3 contains 13 residues. Germline values: CDR1 PRHDT, CDR2 FYEKMQ (reference sequence). CDR3 residues: CASRWTGSYEQYF. In DNA, the CDR3 is TGTGCCAGCAGGTGGACTGGGTCCTACGAGCAGTACTTC.